This T cell receptor beta chain was recorded in a study of blood T cell repertoires in COVID-19. Study overall: PBMCs, B-cell-depleted T cells, or T cells provided the cDNA or gDNA that made up the material.

The study recruited people aged about 18 to 95 years across roughly 25 US areas. Participants reported their clinical history, and cohort assignment relied on those reports. The CDR3 is made up of 13 amino acids. Germline-derived CDR1 and CDR2 are SGHVS and FNYEAQ. The V end lost 1 base, the J end lost 4 bases, and 6 bases lay between the germline ends. Sequenced by immunoSEQ multiplex PCR; TCRdb stores in-frame clones only, minus some. Of about 200,000 clones in the sample, roughly 80% were seen once. This TCR derives from a man aged 35 to 55 who had recovered from COVID-19. The sequenced sample was PBMCs or T cells enriched from blood (not recorded which). The genes are TRBV7-6 and TRBJ2-3, with D possibly matching TRBD2 (6 bases). CDR3 region: CASSLGGADTQYF. CDR3 coding DNA: TGTGCCAGCAGCTTAGGGGGGGCAGATACGCAGTATTTT.